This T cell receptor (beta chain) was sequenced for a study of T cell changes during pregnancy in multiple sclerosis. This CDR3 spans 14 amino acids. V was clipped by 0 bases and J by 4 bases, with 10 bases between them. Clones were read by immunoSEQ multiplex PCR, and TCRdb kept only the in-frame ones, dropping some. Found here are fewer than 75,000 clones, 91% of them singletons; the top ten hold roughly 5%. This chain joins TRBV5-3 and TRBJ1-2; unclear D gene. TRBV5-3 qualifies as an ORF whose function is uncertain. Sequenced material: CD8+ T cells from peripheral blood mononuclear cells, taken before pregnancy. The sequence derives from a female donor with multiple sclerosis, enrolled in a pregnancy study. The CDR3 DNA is TGTGCCAGAAGCTTGGGGACTGACCCCTATGGCTACACCTTC. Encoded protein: CARSLGTDPYGYTF.